Each of the 24 T cell receptor beta chains below was sequenced from the same sample in a study of shared clonotypes between healthy human individuals. The method was immunoSEQ multiplex PCR; TCRdb's version includes in-frame clones alone and lacks a portion of them. The table includes roughly 2 million clones, more than 90% detected once. The sample consisted of naive CD4+ T cells sorted from blood. Subset of the sample: CD45RA+ positively selected. The receptors here all came from a man aged 18-30 years in good health.

To note about this clone: The sample carries other DNA sequences with the same CDR3. This rearrangement joins TRBV5-1 to TRBJ2-7, with TRBD1 identical over 10 bases. V was pared by 4 bases and J by 1 base, with 2 bases of the junction left unmatched. The CDR3 sequence is 14 residues long. Per the germline V gene, CDR1 is SGHRS and CDR2 is YFSETQ. CDR3 in amino acids: CASSRTGGSYEQYF. Here the CDR3 DNA reads TGCGCCAGCAGCAGGACAGGGGGGTCCTACGAGCAGTACTTC.

The chain uses TRBV6-5 and TRBJ1-2, with unresolved D. Germline-derived CDR1 and CDR2 are MNHEY and SVGAGI. V lost 4 bases, J lost 8 bases, and 17 bases lay in between. This CDR3 comprises 14 residues. CDR3 sequence reads: CASSSPITTAGYTF. The CDR3 DNA reads TGTGCCAGCAGTTCCCCTATTACTACAGCGGGCTACACCTTC.

The chain joins TRBV10-3 to TRBJ2-1; D gene uncertain. V dropped 3 bases and J dropped 0 bases, with 9 bases sitting between them. This CDR3 has 15 residues. Per germline, CDR1 ENHRY and CDR2 SYGVKD. The CDR3 protein is CAISETDGSYNEQFF. The CDR3, as DNA: TGTGCCATCAGTGAAACAGACGGCTCCTACAATGAGCAGTTCTTC.

This sequence joins TRBV7-9 and TRBJ2-1; possibly TRBD2 for D (6 bases). Germline CDR1 SEHNR, CDR2 FQNEAQ (reference sequence). The CDR3 sequence is 16 residues long. Between the trimmed V and J ends, which lost 0 bases and 8 bases, there was a span of 17 bases. The CDR3 nucleotides are TGTGCCAGCAGCTTAGCCCTAGCGTCCCGGTCAGATGAGCAGTTCTTC. This gives the protein CASSLALASRSDEQFF.

The chain has TRBV4-1 and TRBJ2-1; tentative D call: TRBD2 (6 bases). Germline loops: CDR1 MGHRA, CDR2 YSYEKL. CDR3 length equals 15 residues. With 4 bases removed from V and 0 bases from J, the gap between germline ends came to 10 bases. CDR3 amino acids: CASSRSGPSYNEQFF. The CDR3 DNA reads as TGCGCCAGCAGCCGAAGCGGGCCCTCCTACAATGAGCAGTTCTTC.

The J gene is TRBJ2-5, the V gene TRBV7-9; D is tentatively TRBD1 or TRBD2 (5 bases each). Germline V gene data show CDR1 as SEHNR and CDR2 as FQNEAQ (reference sequence). Trimming stripped 6 bases from V and 7 bases from J, with 21 bases between. The CDR3 totals 15 residues. CDR3 region: CASSTTGGPGLTQYF. DNA of the CDR3: TGTGCCAGCAGTACCACTGGGGGACCCGGGTTGACCCAGTACTTC.

V gene TRBV18 combines with J gene TRBJ1-3; the D gene is possibly TRBD1 (6 bases). Germline CDR1 is KGHSH and CDR2 is LQKENI. Trimming took off 2 bases at V and 0 bases at J, with 17 bases between the two ends. The CDR3 is 18 residues long. The DNA of the CDR3 is TGTGCCAGCTCACCAATGATGGCAGGGGCTAGCTCTGGAAACACCATATATTTT. Translated, it gives CASSPMMAGASSGNTIYF.

The DNA for the CDR3 is TGTGCCAGCAGTCCACGCCTGGGGGAGACGGGCTATGGCTACACCTTC. Protein sequence: CASSPRLGETGYGYTF. The chain carries TRBV28 and TRBJ1-2; TRBD1 might be the D (5 bases). Germline loops: CDR1 MDHEN, CDR2 SYDVKM. With 5 bases removed from V and 4 bases from J, the gap between germline ends came to 20 bases. The CDR3 sequence is 16 residues long.

The chain uses TRBV7-9 and TRBJ1-1; D not certain. Trimming stripped 4 bases from V and 6 bases from J, with 15 bases between. The CDR3 is made up of 14 amino acids. The germline V gene encodes CDR1 SEHNR and CDR2 FQNEAQ (reference sequence). The CDR3 DNA reads as TGTGCCAGCAGCTCTACAACCGGAAGATCTGAAGCTTTCTTT. This encodes CASSSTTGRSEAFF.

The chain joins TRBV21-1 to TRBJ2-1; TRBD2 was called by the table and not checked on the DNA. TRBV21-1 is designated a pseudogene. The CDR3 consists of 16 residues. The CDR3 here is CASSKGLAGGPGEQFF. The CDR3 nucleotides read TGTGCCAGCAGCAAGGGACTAGCGGGGGGGCCAGGTGAGCAGTTCTTC.

This clone was seen only once. The chain combines TRBV5-1 with TRBJ2-3, with D tentatively TRBD2 (6 bases). Germline lookup yields CDR1 SGHRS and CDR2 YFSETQ. V was clipped by 0 bases and J by 3 bases, with 14 bases between them. CDR3 length: 16 amino acids. CDR3 amino acids: CASSLGAGPGTDTQYF. The DNA for the CDR3 is TGCGCCAGCAGCTTGGGGGCGGGACCCGGAACAGATACGCAGTATTTT.

The genes are TRBV7-3 and TRBJ1-6; D might be TRBD1 (5 bases). CDR3 length: 16 amino acids. Germline lookup yields CDR1 SGHTA and CDR2 FQGTGA. Trimming stripped 0 bases from V and 9 bases from J, with 15 bases between. In DNA, the CDR3 is TGTGCCAGCAGCTTAACCGGGGGAATCTGGGGTTCACCCCTCCACTTT. Protein product: CASSLTGGIWGSPLHF.

This rearrangement joins TRBV7-2 to TRBJ2-1; 13 nucleotides agree with TRBD2. CDR3 length equals 15 residues. Trimming took 7 bases from V and 5 from J; bases not matched to a gene: 5. Germline CDR1 reads SGHTA; CDR2 reads FQGNSA. Here the CDR3 DNA reads TGTGCCAGCAACCCGGGACTAGCGGGAAACAATGAGCAGTTCTTC. Translated: CASNPGLAGNNEQFF.

V usage is TRBV6-5 and J usage is TRBJ1-6; D unresolved. Germline loops: CDR1 MNHEY, CDR2 SVGAGI. The CDR3 length is 14 residues. Trimming pared 2 bases from V and 10 bases from J, leaving 12 bases between. DNA for the CDR3: TGTGCCAGCAGTTACGAGGGCATAGGCTCACCCCTCCACTTT. Residues: CASSYEGIGSPLHF.

Points on this clone: The sample contains more than one DNA sequence encoding this CDR3. J is TRBJ1-5 and V is TRBV7-2; D remains unclear. Trimming stripped 1 base from V and 2 bases from J, with 9 bases between. The CDR3 is made up of 15 amino acids. The germline CDR1 and CDR2 sequences are SGHTA and FQGNSA. CDR3 DNA: TGTGCCAGCAGCTTAGAGCCGGGTGGCAATCAGCCCCAGCATTTT. This encodes CASSLEPGGNQPQHF.

J is TRBJ1-1 and V is TRBV6-5; possible D gene TRBD1, 5 bases. Germline V gives CDR1 MNHEY, CDR2 SVGAGI. The CDR3 loop spans 13 amino acids. The ends were cut back, 8 bases at V and 4 bases at J, with 14 bases in the middle. CDR3: CASSVGGSTEAFF. The CDR3 region has the DNA TGTGCCAGCTCCGTGGGGGGTAGCACTGAAGCTTTCTTT.

The gene calls are TRBV5-1 and TRBJ1-4; D perhaps matches TRBD1 (5 bases). Germline CDR1 reads SGHRS; CDR2 reads YFSETQ. V lost 7 bases, J lost 8 bases, and 15 bases lay in between. The CDR3 extends over 13 amino acids. The DNA for the CDR3 is TGCGCCAGCTACAAAGACAGTCCGGAAAAACTGTTTTTT. Its protein product is CASYKDSPEKLFF. Full variable domain (remainder filled in from reference TRBV5-1 and TRBJ1-4): KAGVTQTPRYLIKTRGQQVTLSCSPISGHRSVSWYQQTPGQGLQFLFEYFSETQRNKGNFPGRFSGRQFSNSRSEMNVSTLELGDSALYLCASYKDSPEKLFFGSGTQLSVL.

The chain joins TRBV7-8 to TRBJ1-5; D gene unclear. The CDR3 is 15 residues long. V lost 1 base to trimming and J lost 0 bases, with 7 bases between them. Germline values: CDR1 SGHVS, CDR2 FQNEAQ. The CDR3 bases are TGTGCCAGCAGCTTAGACACAAATAGCAATCAGCCCCAGCATTTT. It codes for CASSLDTNSNQPQHF.

This clone was counted once. This rearrangement joins TRBV30 to TRBJ2-7; 16 bases align to TRBD2. The CDR3 spans 16 residues. From germline, CDR1 is GTSNPN and CDR2 SVGIG (reference sequence). J lost 4 bases, V lost 3 bases, and 6 bases had no gene match. DNA of the CDR3: TGTGCCTGGAGAATGGGACTAGCGGGGGGGAGGTACGAGCAGTACTTC. Translated: CAWRMGLAGGRYEQYF.

This chain connects TRBV5-6 to TRBJ1-1; 7 nucleotides match TRBD1. The ends lost 1 base at V and 1 base at J; junction bases unmatched: 4. CDR1 SGHDT and CDR2 YYEEEE come from the germline V gene. The CDR3 spans 15 residues. Written as DNA, the CDR3 is TGTGCCAGCAGCTTGATCGCAGGGGGGAACACTGAAGCTTTCTTT. Encoded protein: CASSLIAGGNTEAFF.

The CDR3 protein is CASSTRQVRTDTQYF. The CDR3 DNA reads as TGCGCCAGCAGCACACGACAGGTCCGCACAGATACGCAGTATTTT. The rearrangement uses TRBV4-3 and TRBJ2-3, with D possibly being TRBD1 (6 bases). The CDR3 runs to 15 residues. Germline assignment: CDR1 LGHNA and CDR2 YSLEER. V dropped 5 bases and J dropped 1 base, with 13 bases sitting between them.

This chain uses TRBV5-1 with TRBJ2-2; tentatively, D is TRBD1 (6 bases). V lost 2 bases and J 2 bases, leaving 10 bases between the germline ends. CDR3 length: 15 residues. Germline-derived CDR1 and CDR2 are SGHRS and YFSETQ. For the CDR3, the DNA is TGCGCCAGCAGCTTACCACAGGGTAACACCGGGGAGCTGTTTTTT. It codes for CASSLPQGNTGELFF. The entire variable domain, with the rest obtained from reference TRBV5-1 and TRBJ2-2, is as follows: KAGVTQTPRYLIKTRGQQVTLSCSPISGHRSVSWYQQTPGQGLQFLFEYFSETQRNKGNFPGRFSGRQFSNSRSEMNVSTLELGDSALYLCASSLPQGNTGELFFGEGSRLTVL.

About this clone: Distinct nucleotide sequences in the sample also encode this CDR3. The chain recombines TRBV20-1 with TRBJ2-5; D gene uncertain. The V gene lost 3 bases and the J gene lost 3 bases, with 5 bases spanning the gap. The germline V gene has CDR1 DFQATT and CDR2 SNEGSKA (reference sequence). The CDR3 is 11 amino acids. Here the CDR3 DNA reads TGCAGTGCTAGTCCCGAAGAGACCCAGTACTTC. This encodes CSASPEETQYF.

The chain carries TRBV5-8 and TRBJ1-1, with a weak D call TRBD1 (6 bases). The CDR3 has 15 residues. Germline V lookup: CDR1 SGHTS, CDR2 YDEGEE. Trimming cost V 5 bases and J 1 base, with 15 bases left between them. CDR3 amino acids: CASSLQPTGNTEAFF. DNA for the CDR3: TGTGCCAGCAGTCTGCAACCGACAGGGAACACTGAAGCTTTCTTT.